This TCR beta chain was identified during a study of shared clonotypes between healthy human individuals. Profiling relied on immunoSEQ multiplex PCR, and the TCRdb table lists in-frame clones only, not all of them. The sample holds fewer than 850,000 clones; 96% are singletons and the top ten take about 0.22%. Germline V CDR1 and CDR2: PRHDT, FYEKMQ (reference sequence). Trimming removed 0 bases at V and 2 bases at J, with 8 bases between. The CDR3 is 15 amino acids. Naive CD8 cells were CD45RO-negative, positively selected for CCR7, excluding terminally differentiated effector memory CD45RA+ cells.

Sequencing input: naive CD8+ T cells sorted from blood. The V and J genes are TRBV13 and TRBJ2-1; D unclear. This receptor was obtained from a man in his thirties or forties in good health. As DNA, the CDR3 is TGTGCCAGCAGCTTAGGCGGTAAAGCCTACAATGAGCAGTTCTTC. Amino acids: CASSLGGKAYNEQFF.